Each of the 10 T cell receptor beta chains below was sequenced from the same sample in a study of cytomegalovirus exposure and HLA in healthy donors. Libraries were prepared by immunoSEQ multiplex PCR; TCRdb keeps only in-frame clonotypes and omits some of them. The sample consists of about 98,000 clones, roughly 87% of them appearing once. Specimen: PBMCs. These receptors were collected from a man in his late teens or twenties in good health and CMV-seropositive.

The rearrangement links TRBV29-1 to TRBJ1-1; D might be TRBD1 (6 bases). Germline CDR1 is SQVTM and CDR2 is ANQGSEA. V was clipped by 5 bases and J by 5 bases, with 15 bases between them. The CDR3 totals 13 residues. For the CDR3, the DNA is TGCAGCGTTCGACAGGTATCGATGACTGAAGCTTTCTTT. This codes for CSVRQVSMTEAFF.

The chain has TRBV9 and TRBJ2-2; no reliable D call. Per germline, CDR1 SGDLS and CDR2 YYNGEE. This CDR3 region has 15 residues. V lost 0 bases to trimming and J lost 4 bases, with 10 bases between them. The CDR3 is CASSVASTATGELFF. Here the CDR3 DNA reads TGTGCCAGCAGCGTAGCTAGTACGGCCACCGGGGAGCTGTTTTTT.

The sample holds one count of this clone. The chain combines TRBV6-5 with TRBJ2-5; D may be TRBD1 (6 bases). Germline V gene sequence: CDR1 MNHEY, CDR2 SVGAGI. The ends were cut back, 3 bases at V and 4 bases at J, with 15 bases in the middle. This CDR3 spans 15 amino acids. CDR3 sequence: CASSYSQGLAETQYF. CDR3 sequence (DNA): TGTGCCAGCAGTTATTCGCAGGGGTTAGCAGAGACCCAGTACTTC.

As concerns this clone: An end of the junction differs from the germline gene, which may be a read error. The CDR3: CASSYSESEVRGITF. The CDR3 DNA reads TGTGCCAGCAGTTACTCTGAGAGTGAGGTACGGGGAATAACCTTC. J is TRBJ2-7 and V is TRBV6-5, with TRBD2 as a possible D gene (5 bases). CDR3 size: 15 residues. Germline V CDR1 and CDR2: MNHEY, SVGAGI.

This chain links TRBV15 with TRBJ1-5; D call uncertain. Germline lookup yields CDR1 LNHNV and CDR2 YYDKDF (reference sequence). V lost 0 bases to trimming and J lost 7 bases, with 10 bases between them. The CDR3 runs to 14 residues. The CDR3 DNA reads as TGTGCCACCAGCAGAGATCGTGGAGGGCAGCCCCAGCATTTT. Protein product: CATSRDRGGQPQHF.

The V and J genes are TRBV19 and TRBJ2-7, with a possible D match to TRBD2 (6 bases). V dropped 5 bases and J dropped 3 bases, with 14 bases sitting between them. The CDR3 covers 14 residues. Germline V gene lookup returns CDR1 LNHDA and CDR2 SQIVND (reference sequence). CDR3 sequence: CASSWSGLNYEQYF. The CDR3 DNA sequence: TGTGCCAGTAGTTGGAGCGGACTAAACTACGAGCAGTACTTC.

This clone showed up just a few times. The V call is TRBV28, the J call TRBJ2-7; possible D gene TRBD2, 6 bases. Germline-derived CDR1 and CDR2 are MDHEN and SYDVKM. The length of the CDR3 is 15 residues. V lost 3 bases and J 2 bases, leaving 14 bases between the germline ends. DNA of the CDR3: TGTGCCAGCAGTTTCTATGGGGGGAGGACCTACGAGCAGTACTTC. Its protein is CASSFYGGRTYEQYF. The full variable domain, with the rest looked up from reference TRBV28 and TRBJ2-7, is DVKVTQSSRYLVKRTGEKVFLECVQDMDHENMFWYRQDPGLGLRLIYFSYDVKMKEKGDIPEGYSVSREKKERFSLILESASTNQTSMYLCASSFYGGRTYEQYFGPGTRLTVT.

The chain employs TRBV7-2 and TRBJ2-1; 9 bases line up with TRBD1. The CDR3 covers 16 residues. After removal of 6 bases from V and 5 bases from J, the junction contained 11 bases not matched to a gene. Germline V gives CDR1 SGHTA, CDR2 FQGNSA. CDR3 DNA sequence: TGTGCCAGCAGTTATCAACCGGGACAGGGAAACAATGAGCAGTTCTTC. Translated, it gives CASSYQPGQGNNEQFF.

The chain joins TRBV2 to TRBJ2-1; a weak D match, TRBD2 (6 bases). The CDR3 loop spans 14 amino acids. V gave up 4 bases and J gave up 7 bases, with 14 bases separating them. Germline assignment: CDR1 SNHLY and CDR2 FYNNEI. The CDR3 sequence is CASSGWQEGNEQFF. The CDR3 DNA sequence: TGTGCCAGCAGTGGCTGGCAGGAGGGGAATGAGCAGTTCTTC. The full variable domain, with the rest looked up from reference TRBV2 and TRBJ2-1, is EPEVTQTPSHQVTQMGQEVILRCVPISNHLYFYWYRQILGQKVEFLVSFYNNEISEKSEIFDDQFSVERPDGSNFTLKIRSTKLEDSAMYFCASSGWQEGNEQFFGPGTRLTVL.

The J gene is TRBJ1-4, the V gene TRBV6-5; D uncertain. The V gene lost 6 bases and the J gene lost 8 bases, with 19 bases spanning the gap. The CDR3 extends over 15 amino acids. Germline V gene sequence: CDR1 MNHEY, CDR2 SVGAGI. As DNA, the CDR3 is TGTGCCAGCAGCTATAGGACTAACTTAATCGAAAAACTGTTTTTT. Protein sequence: CASSYRTNLIEKLFF.